The rows below give T cell receptor beta chains drawn from one sample of a study of cytomegalovirus exposure and HLA in healthy donors. Only in-frame clones appear in the TCRdb table, and some are missing; sequencing was by immunoSEQ multiplex PCR. The profile shows 210,000 or so clones, 88% of them singletons. Sequenced input: PBMCs. The receptor set was obtained from a woman between 18 and 30 years old in good health and CMV-seronegative. The CDR3 runs from the conserved cysteine through the conserved F or W. Fields, in order: D gene, clone size, J gene, V gene, CDR3 DNA, CDR3 protein. A D gene is named only where the DNA matches it firmly. Not all rows give a size; the values are once, few, many and, for expanded clones, a class.

D gene: TRBD1
clone size: -
J gene: TRBJ1-1
V gene: TRBV5-1
CDR3 DNA: TGCGCCAGCAGCTTGGGGATCGGACAGGGGAACACTGAAGCTTTCTTT
CDR3 protein: CASSLGIGQGNTEAFF

D gene: TRBD2
clone size: -
J gene: TRBJ2-2
V gene: TRBV27
CDR3 DNA: TGTGCCAGCAGTCATAGCGGGGTTGGCCCCGGGGAGCTGTTTTTT
CDR3 protein: CASSHSGVGPGELFF

D gene: TRBD2
clone size: -
J gene: TRBJ2-1
V gene: TRBV7-2
CDR3 DNA: TGTGCCAGCAGCTTAGAGGGGACTAGCGGGAGGGTTGGGCAGTTCTTC
CDR3 protein: CASSLEGTSGRVGQFF

D gene: TRBD2
clone size: -
J gene: TRBJ2-1
V gene: TRBV30
CDR3 DNA: TGTGCCTGGAGCCAGGGAGGGTCCAATGAGCAGTTCTTC
CDR3 protein: CAWSQGGSNEQFF

D gene: TRBD2
clone size: -
J gene: TRBJ2-3
V gene: TRBV2
CDR3 DNA: TGTGCCAGCAGCAGAAGTCCGGGACTAGCGGGAGTAGATACGCAGTATTTT
CDR3 protein: CASSRSPGLAGVDTQYF

D gene: -
clone size: once
J gene: TRBJ2-3
V gene: TRBV7-6
CDR3 DNA: TGTGCCAGCAGCTTATTCGGAGGGTACGATACGCAGTATTTT
CDR3 protein: CASSLFGGYDTQYF

D gene: -
clone size: few
J gene: TRBJ2-7
V gene: TRBV5-6
CDR3 DNA: TGTGCCAGCAGCTTGGGGAGGTTCCGGGAGCAGTACTTC
CDR3 protein: CASSLGRFREQYF

D gene: TRBD2
clone size: -
J gene: TRBJ2-3
V gene: TRBV2
CDR3 DNA: TGTGCCAGCAGTGAAGGTCTAGCGGGCACAGATACGCAGTATTTT
CDR3 protein: CASSEGLAGTDTQYF

D gene: -
clone size: few
J gene: TRBJ1-1
V gene: TRBV29-1
CDR3 DNA: TGCAGCGTTGAAGGCAGGGGAGGGACTGAAGCTTTCTTT
CDR3 protein: CSVEGRGGTEAFF

D gene: -
clone size: -
J gene: TRBJ1-5
V gene: TRBV19
CDR3 DNA: TGTGCCAGTAGGGTCGTCGGGGACAACCAAGATCAGCCCCAGCATTTT
CDR3 protein: CASRVVGDNQDQPQHF

D gene: TRBD1
clone size: few
J gene: TRBJ1-2
V gene: TRBV7-2
CDR3 DNA: TGTGCCAGCAGCCCAGACAGGGATCTCGGCTATGGCTACACCTTC
CDR3 protein: CASSPDRDLGYGYTF

D gene: TRBD1
clone size: -
J gene: TRBJ1-2
V gene: TRBV10-2
CDR3 DNA: TGCGCCAGCAGTGAATACAGGGGCCATGGCTACACCTTC
CDR3 protein: CASSEYRGHGYTF

D gene: TRBD1
clone size: -
J gene: TRBJ1-1
V gene: TRBV11-3
CDR3 DNA: TGTGCCAGCAGCTTAGCGGCAGGGGGGAACACTGAAGCTTTCTTT
CDR3 protein: CASSLAAGGNTEAFF

D gene: -
clone size: -
J gene: TRBJ2-7
V gene: TRBV28
CDR3 DNA: TGTGCCAGCAGTTTGGGCGGGGACTCCTACGAGCAGTACTTC
CDR3 protein: CASSLGGDSYEQYF

D gene: TRBD1
clone size: -
J gene: TRBJ2-1
V gene: TRBV7-8
CDR3 DNA: TGTGCCAGCAGCTTATCTACGCGACAGGGGTCCTACAATGAGCAGTTCTTC
CDR3 protein: CASSLSTRQGSYNEQFF

D gene: -
clone size: -
J gene: TRBJ2-5
V gene: TRBV27
CDR3 DNA: TGTGCCAGCAGTACGGGACTCGAGTTCCAAGAGACCCAGTACTTC
CDR3 protein: CASSTGLEFQETQYF

D gene: -
clone size: -
J gene: TRBJ1-5
V gene: TRBV20-1
CDR3 DNA: TGCAGTGCTATCGACCGGGGTGCCCAGCATTTT
CDR3 protein: CSAIDRGAQHF

D gene: -
clone size: -
J gene: TRBJ1-4
V gene: TRBV18
CDR3 DNA: TGTGCCAGCTCACCCGACACAGCTAATGAAAAACTGTTTTTT
CDR3 protein: CASSPDTANEKLFF

D gene: -
clone size: -
J gene: TRBJ2-3
V gene: TRBV2
CDR3 DNA: TGTGCCAGCAGGTCTTGGCGGACAGATACGCAGTATTTT
CDR3 protein: CASRSWRTDTQYF

D gene: TRBD2
clone size: -
J gene: TRBJ2-5
V gene: TRBV9
CDR3 DNA: TGTGCCAGCAGCGTAGGGGGATCGGGCGGGAGAGCAGAGACCCAGTACTTC
CDR3 protein: CASSVGGSGGRAETQYF

D gene: -
clone size: -
J gene: TRBJ1-5
V gene: TRBV28
CDR3 DNA: TGTGCCAGCAGTTTAAGGACAGATAGCAATCAGCCCCAGCATTTT
CDR3 protein: CASSLRTDSNQPQHF

D gene: -
clone size: -
J gene: TRBJ1-3
V gene: TRBV4-1
CDR3 DNA: TGCGCCAGCAGCCAAGAGGTTACAGCCTCTGGAAACACCATATATTTT
CDR3 protein: CASSQEVTASGNTIYF

D gene: -
clone size: -
J gene: TRBJ2-7
V gene: TRBV4-1
CDR3 DNA: TGCGCCACCCGCATGTCGGGTGACTCGTCGGGCGAGCAGTACTTC
CDR3 protein: CATRMSGDSSGEQYF

D gene: TRBD1
clone size: -
J gene: TRBJ2-7
V gene: TRBV9
CDR3 DNA: TGTGCCAGCAGCGTTTGGACAGGGGCAACCTACGAGCAGTACTTC
CDR3 protein: CASSVWTGATYEQYF

D gene: TRBD1
clone size: -
J gene: TRBJ2-7
V gene: TRBV19
CDR3 DNA: TGTGCCAGTAGCACACAACCGGGACAGGGGATCCACGAGCAGTACTTC
CDR3 protein: CASSTQPGQGIHEQYF

D gene: TRBD2
clone size: -
J gene: TRBJ2-5
V gene: TRBV4-3
CDR3 DNA: TGCGCCAGCAGCACTACCCTAGCGGGAGAGACCCAGTACTTC
CDR3 protein: CASSTTLAGETQYF

D gene: TRBD1
clone size: -
J gene: TRBJ2-7
V gene: TRBV6-1
CDR3 DNA: TGTGCCAGCAGCGCCGGACAGGGCGTCAACGAGCAGTACTTC
CDR3 protein: CASSAGQGVNEQYF

D gene: -
clone size: -
J gene: TRBJ2-1
V gene: TRBV15
CDR3 DNA: TGTGCCACCAGCAGGATGAGTGGTGAGCAGTTCTTC
CDR3 protein: CATSRMSGEQFF

D gene: TRBD2
clone size: -
J gene: TRBJ2-1
V gene: TRBV5-1
CDR3 DNA: TGCGCCAGCAGCCGTGTAGCGGGGTACAATGAGCAGTTCTTC
CDR3 protein: CASSRVAGYNEQFF

D gene: -
clone size: -
J gene: TRBJ1-1
V gene: TRBV4-1
CDR3 DNA: TGCGCCAGCAGCTTTGGGGGCGGTCTCGGGCAGAACACTGAAGCTTTCTTT
CDR3 protein: CASSFGGGLGQNTEAFF

D gene: -
clone size: -
J gene: TRBJ2-7
V gene: TRBV28
CDR3 DNA: TGTGCCAGCCGCGGGGGCCTCCTTGTAACCTACGAGCAGTACTTC
CDR3 protein: CASRGGLLVTYEQYF

D gene: -
clone size: -
J gene: TRBJ1-1
V gene: TRBV27
CDR3 DNA: TGTGCCAGCAGGAACAGGGAAACGGAAGCTTTCTTT
CDR3 protein: CASRNRETEAFF

D gene: TRBD2
clone size: -
J gene: TRBJ2-3
V gene: TRBV4-3
CDR3 DNA: TGCGCCAGCAGCCAAGGTGGACTAGCGGGAGGAAGCACAGATACGCAGTATTTT
CDR3 protein: CASSQGGLAGGSTDTQYF

D gene: TRBD2
clone size: once
J gene: TRBJ2-5
V gene: TRBV9
CDR3 DNA: TGTGCCAGCAGCATTGGGACTAGCGGGAGTTCAGAGACCCAGTACTTC
CDR3 protein: CASSIGTSGSSETQYF

D gene: -
clone size: -
J gene: TRBJ2-2
V gene: TRBV10-2
CDR3 DNA: TGCGCCAGCACCGACACCGGGGAGCTGTTTTTT
CDR3 protein: CASTDTGELFF

D gene: -
clone size: -
J gene: TRBJ2-1
V gene: TRBV29-1
CDR3 DNA: TGCAGCGTTGAAACTGCGGGGTACAATGAGCAGTTCTTC
CDR3 protein: CSVETAGYNEQFF

D gene: TRBD1
clone size: once
J gene: TRBJ2-3
V gene: TRBV14
CDR3 DNA: TGTGCCAGCAGCCAAGACACCCTGGGGCAGGGGGTCGGCACAGATACGCAGTATTTT
CDR3 protein: CASSQDTLGQGVGTDTQYF